Listed below are T cell receptor beta chains from one sample, sequenced in a study of blood T cell repertoires in COVID-19. Profiled with immunoSEQ multiplex PCR; TCRdb holds only in-frame clones, not every one. Of 130,000 to 150,000 clones in the sample, roughly four fifths were seen once. The sample comprised peripheral blood. The receptor set was obtained from a human donor in a cohort sampled during active COVID-19. CDR3s leave out the opening cysteine and the closing phenylalanine or tryptophan. Fields, in order: V gene, D gene, J gene, CDR3 protein. The D gene is left open where the match is weak.

TRBV24-1	TRBD1	TRBJ1-1	ATSGGTGLNTEAF
TRBV19	TRBD1	TRBJ2-4	ASSIDGTGMVTKNIQY
TRBV7-9	TRBD1	TRBJ2-1	ASSKLGQSSYNEQF
TRBV2	TRBD2	TRBJ2-7	ASSGLAGFYEQY
TRBV5-1	.	TRBJ1-3	ASSLRGPGNTIY
TRBV2	TRBD2	TRBJ2-5	ASSDGRGAQETQY
TRBV2	.	TRBJ2-5	ASSEARAAGPAQY
TRBV18	TRBD1	TRBJ1-5	ASSPNTGEQPQH
TRBV10-3	.	TRBJ2-3	AISESSREEY
TRBV13	.	TRBJ1-2	ASRSRRGNFYGYT
TRBV13	TRBD1	TRBJ2-7	ASSWISGQGAREQY
TRBV7-9	.	TRBJ1-1	ASNRNTEAF
TRBV2	TRBD1	TRBJ2-2	ASGRDRNTGELF
TRBV9	.	TRBJ1-1	ASSVARNTEAF
TRBV25-1	.	TRBJ2-2	ASLGVGPGELF
TRBV7-2	.	TRBJ2-3	ASSLVGGVTDTQY
TRBV30	.	TRBJ2-7	AWSVGRGPPAEQY
TRBV27	TRBD1	TRBJ1-1	ASSRLPPGQGPEAF
TRBV5-4	.	TRBJ2-7	ASRDKTVDSYEQY
TRBV19	.	TRBJ1-1	ASKGGDFGRVAEAF
TRBV7-8	TRBD1	TRBJ1-3	ASSSSALTGISSGNTIY
TRBV3-1/TRBV3-2	TRBD1	TRBJ2-1	ASRSAGGLYNEQF
TRBV5-1	.	TRBJ1-2	ASSLVARVEDGYT